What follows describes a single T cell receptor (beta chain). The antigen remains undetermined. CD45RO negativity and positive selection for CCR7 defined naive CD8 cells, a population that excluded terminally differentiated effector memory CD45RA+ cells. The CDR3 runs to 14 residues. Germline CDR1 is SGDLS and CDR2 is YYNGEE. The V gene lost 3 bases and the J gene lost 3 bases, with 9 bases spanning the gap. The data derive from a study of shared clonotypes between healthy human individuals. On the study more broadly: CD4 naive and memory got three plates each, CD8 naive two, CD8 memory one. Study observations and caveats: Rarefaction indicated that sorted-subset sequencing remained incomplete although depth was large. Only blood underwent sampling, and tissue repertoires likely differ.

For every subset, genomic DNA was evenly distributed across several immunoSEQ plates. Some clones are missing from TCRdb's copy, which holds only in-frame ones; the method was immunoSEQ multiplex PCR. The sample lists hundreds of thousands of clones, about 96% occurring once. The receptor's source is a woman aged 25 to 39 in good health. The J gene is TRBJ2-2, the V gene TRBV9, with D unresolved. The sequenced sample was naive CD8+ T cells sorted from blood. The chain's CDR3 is CASSGETYTGELFF. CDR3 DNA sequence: TGTGCCAGCAGCGGTGAAACTTACACCGGGGAGCTGTTTTTT.